This T cell receptor beta chain was identified during a study of CD8 T cells in Susac syndrome. Turning to the study itself: Clinically active disease was present in roughly 6 of the sequenced Susac syndrome patients. Eight of these patients were in remission. Study-wide results and limits: The CD4+ T cell repertoires that were profiled in Susac syndrome showed no clonal expansion.

Trimming shortened V by 10 bases and J by 6 bases, and 7 bases separated the two germline ends. Germline values: CDR1 MDHEN, CDR2 SYDVKM. This CDR3 contains 10 residues. Both CD4+ and CD8+ T cells were negatively isolated, and TEMRA cells underwent FACS enrichment. Comments on this clonotype: Its antigen is unidentified.

After extraction with the RNeasy kit, roughly 0.5 to 1 ug of the RNA was reverse transcribed using random hexamers. TCRdb ran MiXCR on the immunoSEQ multiplex PCR reads and lists one entry per CDR3 protein. The sample has roughly 200,000 distinct CDR3 sequences, 90% to 95% seen once. Sequenced sample: CD4+ T cells from PBMCs. This receptor was identified in a human donor with Susac syndrome. The V gene is TRBV28, the J gene TRBJ2-4, with no clear D. CDR3 DNA: TGTGCCACAACCGGAAACATTCAGTACTTC. This sequence encodes CATTGNIQYF.